The 5 T cell receptor beta chains reported below all come from one sample, sequenced in a study of early T cells in non-severe SARS-CoV-2 infection. TCRdb passed the 5' RACE reads through MiXCR, listing each CDR3 protein once. The repertoire consists of tens of thousands of distinct CDR3 sequences, with around 4.2% occurring once and the leading ten covering about 7.8%. The specimen was whole blood. The receptors derive from an adult who was a healthcare worker with PCR-confirmed SARS-CoV-2 infection or an uninfected control (not recorded which).

Turning to this clonotype: The junction differs from germline at one of its ends, possibly a read error. This chain joins TRBV2 and TRBJ2-3, with D unresolved. CDR1 is SNHLY, CDR2 FYNNEI, per germline. The CDR3 runs 11 residues. The CDR3 DNA reads TGTGCCAGCAGAAATCGCGCTACACCTGTATTT. Encoded protein: CASRNRATPVF.

Judged by abundance, this clonotype is medium-sized (0.01 to 0.1%). This chain joins TRBV7-9 and TRBJ2-7; perhaps TRBD1 as D (6 bases). CDR1 and CDR2 (germline): SEHNR, FQNEAQ (reference sequence). Trimming cost V 5 bases and J 1 base, with 12 bases left between them. This CDR3 has 14 residues. The CDR3 region has the DNA TGTGCCAGCAGCCCCCCGACAGGTTCCTACGAGCAGTACTTC. Amino acids: CASSPPTGSYEQYF.

This clonotype was seen more than once but under ten times. The J gene is TRBJ2-7, the V gene TRBV29-1; TRBD2 agrees at 7 bases. CDR3 length equals 12 residues. The germline V gene encodes CDR1 SQVTM and CDR2 ANQGSEA. J lost 9 bases, V lost 7 bases, and 12 bases had no gene match. The CDR3 sequence is CSAEGPGEGQYF. CDR3 nucleotides: TGCAGCGCGGAGGGTCCCGGGGAGGGGCAGTACTTC.

The chain is built from TRBV6-2 or TRBV6-3 and TRBJ2-3; no reliable D call. The CDR3 contains 12 residues. In germline, CDR1 is MNHEY, CDR2 SVGEGT. V dropped 10 bases and J dropped 0 bases, with 8 bases sitting between them. CDR3 nucleotides: TGTGCCACCGCGGTTAGCACAGATACGCAGTATTTT. Amino acid sequence: CATAVSTDTQYF.

This clonotype was recorded at least ten times. CDR3 amino acids: CASSLEVRPSGANVLTF. DNA of the CDR3: TGTGCCAGCAGCTTAGAGGTTCGCCCCTCTGGGGCCAACGTCCTGACTTTC. The rearrangement links TRBV7-6 to TRBJ2-6, with D unclear. Germline loops: CDR1 SGHVS, CDR2 FNYEAQ. V was shortened by 1 base and J by 0 bases, with 10 bases between the two germline ends. CDR3 length equals 17 residues.